This TCR beta chain is drawn from a study of cytomegalovirus exposure and HLA in healthy donors. In regard to this clone: The antigen is undetermined.

Trimming cost V 4 bases and J 2 bases; bases outside gene matches: 5. There are 15 residues in the CDR3. CDR1 is SGHNT, CDR2 YYREEE, per germline (reference sequence). Study results and caveats: Later analysis showed TCR association rates varying by HLA locus, highest for DRB1 and lowest for HLA-C. Further analysis, carried out later, found HLA-associated TCR beta chains more clonally expanded than equally common other chains. One variant, a missense change in DCLRE1C, was linked in a later analysis to TCR beta V- and J-gene trimming. Reports state that TCR beta sequences accurately predicted most subjects' HLA-A and HLA-B alleles.

The primer mix had 60 Vbeta and 13 Jbeta primers. Some clones are missing from TCRdb's copy, which holds only in-frame ones; the method was immunoSEQ multiplex PCR. The table shows approximately 200,000 clones, with roughly 80% occurring only once. Sequencing was done on a sample of PBMCs. This TCR derives from a girl aged 2-9 years in good health and CMV-seronegative. The genes are TRBV5-4 and TRBJ2-3; 9 nucleotides align to TRBD2. The CDR3 region is CASSPSGGLTDTQYF. DNA for the CDR3: TGTGCCAGCAGCCCGAGCGGGGGGCTCACAGATACGCAGTATTTT.